The 14 T cell receptor beta chains listed next were all sequenced from one sample in a study of beta chain features in type 1 diabetes (dated by TCRdb to the late 2010s). General conclusions and limits of the study: Type 1 diabetes patients showed a moderate but significant shortening of TCRB CDR3 length in all four CD4+ subsets.

Their target antigens are unknown. Receptor amplification or capture employed the immunoSEQ multiplex PCR assay. The entire isolated RNA was reverse transcribed using the High Capacity cDNA Reverse Transcription Kit, and thus expressed TCRB transcripts were sequenced. Held by TCRdb, this immuneACCESS table contains in-frame sequences only and omits some clones. Under half of the omission traces to an unresolved V gene where checked; the cause of the rest is unknown. The sample profile shows 200,000 to 250,000 clones; about 15% of them were found once. Together, the top ten hold approximately 0.021% of the sample. Source material: naive CD4+ T cells from blood. The label giving this sample's cell subset or site can be read as: true naive CD4+ T cells. Source of these receptors: a man aged 25-45 years with type 1 diabetes.

The sample holds a few counts of this clone. This chain joins TRBV2 and TRBJ1-2; TRBD1 matches 7 bases. The germline gives CDR1 SNHLY, CDR2 FYNNEI. The CDR3 has 13 amino acids. V lost 7 bases, J lost 5 bases, and 7 bases stayed unmatched. Here the CDR3 DNA reads TGTGCCAGCACCCGACAGGGCAGGTATGGCTACACCTTC. As protein: CASTRQGRYGYTF.

A few counts support this clone. The chain employs TRBV5-1 and TRBJ1-4; 10 positions agree with TRBD1. The germline V gene encodes CDR1 SGHRS and CDR2 YFSETQ. CDR3 length equals 14 residues. Trimming at V came to 4 bases and at J to 8 bases, leaving 5 bases not matched to a gene. This CDR3 is CASSKGQGNEKLFF. CDR3 bases: TGCGCCAGCAGCAAGGGACAGGGGAACGAAAAACTGTTTTTT.

The chain couples TRBV9 to TRBJ2-1; 11 bases line up with TRBD2. V trimming: 3 bases; J trimming: 8 bases; junction bases outside the gene matches: 7. The CDR3 extends over 15 amino acids. CDR1 and CDR2 (germline): SGDLS, YYNGEE. This CDR3 reads CASSARTSGSYEQFF. In DNA, the CDR3 is TGTGCCAGCAGCGCACGGACTAGCGGGTCATATGAGCAGTTCTTC.

CDR3 residues: CASSPHPRGLTEAFF. CDR3 coding DNA: TGTGCCAGCAGCCCACACCCCAGGGGGCTGACTGAAGCTTTCTTT. This chain links TRBV6-5 with TRBJ1-1; 8 nucleotides match TRBD1. CDR3 size: 15 residues. Trimming removed 6 bases from V and 5 bases from J; junction bases left unmatched: 11. Germline V lookup: CDR1 MNHEY, CDR2 SVGAGI.

In nucleotides, the CDR3 is TGCGCCAGCAGCAAGGACACGACAAACATTCAGTACTTC. This translates into CASSKDTTNIQYF. V is TRBV10-1 and J is TRBJ2-4, with D perhaps matching TRBD1 (5 bases). V was trimmed by 6 bases and J by 6 bases, leaving 12 bases between them. Germline CDR1 and CDR2: WNHNN and SYGVQD (reference sequence). The CDR3 is 13 amino acids.

This clone was seen a handful of times. The chain couples TRBV29-1 to TRBJ1-5; D unresolved. This CDR3 is 13 amino acids long. Germline-derived CDR1 and CDR2 are SQVTM and ANQGSEA. V was shortened by 7 bases and J by 10 bases, with 20 bases between the two germline ends. CDR3 DNA sequence: TGCAGCGCCCGGGGAGGCCCTGGGGAACCCCAGCATTTT. Translation gives CSARGGPGEPQHF. The full variable domain, with the rest looked up from reference TRBV29-1 and TRBJ1-5, is SAVISQKPSRDICQRGTSLTIQCQVDSQVTMMFWYRQQPGQSLTLIATANQGSEATYESGFVIDKFPISRPNLTFSTLTVSNMSPEDSSIYLCSARGGPGEPQHFGDGTRLSIL.

CDR3 sequence: CASSYLGLAGGDTQYF. For the CDR3, the DNA is TGTGCCAGCAGCTACTTGGGACTAGCGGGAGGAGATACGCAGTATTTT. The rearrangement uses TRBV5-6 and TRBJ2-3; 15 nucleotides agree with TRBD2. V lost 3 bases and J lost 5; bases outside the gene matches: 4. This CDR3 contains 16 residues. Germline CDR1 reads SGHDT; CDR2 reads YYEEEE.

This sequence joins TRBV6-1 and TRBJ1-1; no firm D call. In germline, CDR1 is MNHNS, CDR2 SASEGT. The CDR3 is 13 amino acids. V shed 1 base and J shed 3 bases, with 6 bases lying between them. The CDR3 here is CASSEGRHTEAFF. The DNA of the CDR3 is TGTGCCAGCAGTGAAGGGAGGCACACTGAAGCTTTCTTT.

The chain carries TRBV15 and TRBJ2-6, with TRBD2 matching 7 bases. The CDR3 loop spans 15 amino acids. CDR1 LNHNV and CDR2 YYDKDF come from the germline V gene (reference sequence). Germline trimming cut 3 bases from V and 2 bases from J; bases unmatched to any gene: 1. CDR3 sequence reads: CATSRGGAGANVLTF. CDR3 DNA: TGTGCCACCAGCAGGGGGGGGGCTGGGGCCAACGTCCTGACTTTC.

There are a few counts of this clone. The CDR3 here is CASSSGFF. The CDR3 DNA reads as TGTGCCAGCAGCTCCGGGTTCTTC. V usage is TRBV7-9 and J usage is TRBJ2-1; D is ambiguous. This CDR3 comprises 8 residues. Germline V lookup: CDR1 SEHNR, CDR2 FQNEAQ (reference sequence). V gave up 4 bases and J gave up 15 bases, with 4 bases separating them.

The CDR3, as DNA: TGCGCCAGCAGCCAAGCAGACACCTTGAACACCGGGGAGCTGTTTTTT. Protein: CASSQADTLNTGELFF. The chain combines TRBV4-1 with TRBJ2-2; unclear D gene. The CDR3 length is 16 residues. The V and J ends lost 1 base and 1 base respectively, with 10 bases between them. The germline V gene has CDR1 MGHRA and CDR2 YSYEKL.

This clone was seen a handful of times. The chain employs TRBV5-1 and TRBJ2-7; D possibly corresponds to TRBD2 (6 bases). In germline, CDR1 is SGHRS, CDR2 YFSETQ. The CDR3 sequence is 14 residues long. V lost 0 bases and J 6 bases, leaving 13 bases between the germline ends. DNA for the CDR3: TGCGCCAGCAGCTTGGGTGCGGGGTTTGCCGAGCAGTACTTC. Translation: CASSLGAGFAEQYF.

This clone appeared a few times. V is TRBV5-1 and J is TRBJ2-5, with D possibly matching TRBD2 (8 bases). V was trimmed by 3 bases and J by 4 bases, leaving 16 bases between them. The CDR3 is made up of 15 amino acids. CDR1 SGHRS and CDR2 YFSETQ come from the germline V gene. For the CDR3, the DNA is TGCGCCAGCAGCTCCACAGGGGCGGGAGGAGAGACCCAGTACTTC. Translating gives CASSSTGAGGETQYF.

The chain links TRBV29-1 to TRBJ2-5; weak D call: TRBD1 (6 bases). The CDR3 contains 13 residues. Trimming removed 6 bases from V and 3 bases from J, with 14 bases in between. The germline gives CDR1 SQVTM, CDR2 ANQGSEA. CDR3 nucleotides: TGCAGCGTCCACAGGGTTGTCGAAGAGACCCAGTACTTC. The encoded protein is CSVHRVVEETQYF. Variable domain in full (rest from reference TRBV29-1 and TRBJ2-5): SAVISQKPSRDICQRGTSLTIQCQVDSQVTMMFWYRQQPGQSLTLIATANQGSEATYESGFVIDKFPISRPNLTFSTLTVSNMSPEDSSIYLCSVHRVVEETQYFGPGTRLLVL.